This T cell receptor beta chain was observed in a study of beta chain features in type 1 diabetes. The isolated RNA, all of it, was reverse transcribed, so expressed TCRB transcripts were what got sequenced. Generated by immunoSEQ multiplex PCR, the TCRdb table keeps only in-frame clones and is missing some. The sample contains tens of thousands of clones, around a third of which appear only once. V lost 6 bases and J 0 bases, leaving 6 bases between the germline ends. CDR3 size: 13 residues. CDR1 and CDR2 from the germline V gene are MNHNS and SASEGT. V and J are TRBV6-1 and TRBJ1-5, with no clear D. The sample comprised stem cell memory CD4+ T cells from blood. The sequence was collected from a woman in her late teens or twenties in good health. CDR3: CASSPYSNQPQHF. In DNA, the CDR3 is TGTGCCAGCAGCCCGTATAGCAATCAGCCCCAGCATTTT.